These 23 T cell receptor beta chains were sequenced from one sample in a study of cytomegalovirus exposure and HLA in healthy donors. 60 Vbeta and 13 Jbeta primers were used in PCR. Here immunoSEQ multiplex PCR was the method, and the copy in TCRdb shows in-frame clones only, minus some. The repertoire has about 98,000 clones, more than 65% of them found once; the top ten carry approximately 9.2%. Sequencing used PBMCs. These receptors were taken from a human donor in good health.

The chain's CDR3 is CASSFTGSYEQYF. CDR3 in DNA: TGTGCCAGCAGCTTCACAGGGTCCTACGAGCAGTACTTC. The chain couples TRBV7-2 to TRBJ2-7; D is possibly TRBD1 (6 bases). Trimming removed 3 bases at V and 1 base at J, with 7 bases between. Germline V gene lookup returns CDR1 SGHTA and CDR2 FQGNSA. The CDR3 is 13 amino acids.

The V call is TRBV12-5, the J call TRBJ2-3; TRBD2 might be the D (5 bases). Germline V CDR1 and CDR2: LGHNT, FRNRAP. The CDR3 length is 14 residues. V lost 6 bases and J lost 8, with 18 bases in between. CDR3 sequence: CASGLVRYEGTQYF. As DNA, the CDR3 is TGTGCTAGTGGCCTCGTCCGTTATGAGGGTACGCAGTATTTT.

CDR3 residues: CASSRQDNSPLHF. CDR3 in DNA: TGTGCCAGCAGTCGGCAGGATAATTCACCCCTCCACTTT. The chain is built from TRBV25-1 and TRBJ1-6; D call uncertain. The CDR3 is 13 residues long. The V gene's germline CDR1 is MGHDK and CDR2 SYGVNS. V dropped 5 bases and J dropped 5 bases, with 7 bases sitting between them.

This chain links TRBV7-8 with TRBJ1-1; weak D call: TRBD1 (5 bases). Trimming stripped 5 bases from V and 2 bases from J, with 15 bases between. This CDR3 spans 15 amino acids. CDR1 SGHVS and CDR2 FQNEAQ come from the germline V gene. The CDR3 spells CASSLYAGVNTEAFF. DNA for the CDR3: TGTGCCAGCAGCCTCTATGCGGGGGTAAACACTGAAGCTTTCTTT.

The chain couples TRBV4-3 to TRBJ2-1, with D maybe TRBD2 (6 bases). The CDR3 is 17 amino acids. Between the trimmed V and J ends, which lost 0 bases and 0 bases, there was a span of 12 bases. CDR1 is LGHNA and CDR2 is YSLEER in the germline V gene. Here the CDR3 DNA reads TGCGCCAGCAGCCAAGAAGTAGCGGAAAGCTCCTACAATGAGCAGTTCTTC. It codes for CASSQEVAESSYNEQFF.

The chain recombines TRBV11-2 with TRBJ2-3, with TRBD2 identical over 8 bases. The junction had 4 bases not matched to a gene; V was cut back by 3 bases and J by 5 bases. CDR1 is SGHAT, CDR2 FQNNGV, per germline. The CDR3 has 14 residues. This CDR3 is CASSFGLAGDTQYF. The CDR3 DNA is TGTGCCAGCAGCTTCGGACTAGCAGGAGATACGCAGTATTTT.

This chain connects TRBV15 to TRBJ2-2; TRBD1 matches at 7 bases. With 2 bases clipped from V and 7 bases from J, the junction kept 10 bases outside the gene matches. Germline V gene data show CDR1 as LNHNV and CDR2 as YYDKDF (reference sequence). This CDR3 has 16 amino acids. The CDR3 sequence is CATSRTGTVGFGELFF. In DNA form, the CDR3 reads TGTGCCACCAGCAGAACCGGGACAGTGGGATTCGGGGAGCTGTTTTTT.

The chain carries TRBV10-3 and TRBJ2-1, with 8 positions matching TRBD2. This CDR3 contains 14 residues. Germline trimming cut 4 bases from V and 5 bases from J; bases unmatched to any gene: 4. Germline values: CDR1 ENHRY, CDR2 SYGVKD. In DNA, the CDR3 is TGTGCCATCAGTGGCCAGCGGGAGAACAATGAGCAGTTCTTC. This translates into CAISGQRENNEQFF.

This sequence joins TRBV18 and TRBJ2-2; tentatively, D is TRBD2 (7 bases). The CDR3 loop spans 17 amino acids. The germline V and J ends were trimmed by 6 bases and 1 base, with 18 bases remaining between them. CDR1 and CDR2 (germline): KGHSH, LQKENI. CDR3 loop: CASSLRGGTENTGELFF. The CDR3 coding sequence is TGTGCCAGCTCGCTGAGGGGGGGGACCGAGAACACCGGGGAGCTGTTTTTT.

V gene TRBV4-3 combines with J gene TRBJ2-1; D is uncertain. Germline V gene data show CDR1 as LGHNA and CDR2 as YSLEER. The CDR3 runs 13 residues. The V end lost 0 bases, the J end lost 10 bases, and 10 bases lay between the germline ends. CDR3 nucleotide sequence: TGCGCCAGCAGCCAAGATACAGCAAGCGAGCAGTTCTTC. Translation: CASSQDTASEQFF.

The genes are TRBV7-2 and TRBJ2-7; TRBD2 is a possible D gene (5 bases). The V gene lost 5 bases and the J gene lost 3 bases, with 20 bases spanning the gap. CDR3 length equals 16 residues. Per the germline V gene, CDR1 is SGHTA and CDR2 is FQGNSA. CDR3 protein: CASSPRAGGSSYEQYF. For the CDR3, the DNA is TGTGCCAGCAGCCCTCGGGCGGGCGGGTCAAGCTACGAGCAGTACTTC.

The rearrangement links TRBV2 to TRBJ1-1, with TRBD1 matching over 8 bases. The CDR3 runs to 13 residues. Germline values: CDR1 SNHLY, CDR2 FYNNEI. Losses at the gene ends were 5 bases for V and 10 bases for J; bases not matched to a gene: 9. CDR3 DNA: TGTGCCAGCAGTCAGGACAGGGTGGGGTCAGCTTTCTTT. Translated, it gives CASSQDRVGSAFF.

V and J are TRBV5-6 and TRBJ2-1, with 12 bases identical to TRBD2. Germline trimming cut 0 bases from V and 9 bases from J; bases unmatched to any gene: 10. The germline V gene has CDR1 SGHDT and CDR2 YYEEEE. This CDR3 spans 17 amino acids. CDR3 residues: CASSLVITSGGYREQFF. The CDR3 DNA follows: TGTGCCAGCAGCTTGGTAATTACTAGCGGGGGGTATCGTGAGCAGTTCTTC.

The chain joins TRBV6-5 to TRBJ1-1, with 7 positions matching TRBD1. The CDR3 totals 15 residues. Germline lookup yields CDR1 MNHEY and CDR2 SVGAGI. V shed 0 bases and J 4 bases; nucleotides not matched to a gene: 5. The CDR3 DNA is TGTGCCAGCAGTTACTCATCAGACAGGGTCACTGAAGCTTTCTTT. It translates to CASSYSSDRVTEAFF.

The rearrangement joins TRBV29-1 to TRBJ1-2; unclear D gene. Per the germline V gene, CDR1 is SQVTM and CDR2 is ANQGSEA. The CDR3 loop spans 12 amino acids. Between the trimmed V and J ends, which lost 8 bases and 4 bases, there was a span of 14 bases. The CDR3 loop is CSTAEGTYGYTF. The CDR3 DNA reads TGCAGCACCGCGGAGGGTACCTATGGCTACACCTTC.

The chain is built from TRBV29-1 and TRBJ2-3, with 12 bases lining up with TRBD2. Germline V lookup: CDR1 SQVTM, CDR2 ANQGSEA. CDR3 size: 12 residues. J gave up 8 bases and V 5 bases, and 2 bases lay outside the gene matches. The CDR3 loop reads CSVRTSGVTQYF. In DNA, the CDR3 is TGCAGCGTTCGGACTAGCGGGGTTACGCAGTATTTT.

Here the CDR3 reads CASSPTALYGYTF. In DNA, the CDR3 is TGCGCCAGCAGTCCGACAGCTCTCTATGGCTACACCTTC. The chain couples TRBV10-2 to TRBJ1-2; tentatively, D is TRBD1 (5 bases). This CDR3 has 13 amino acids. V was trimmed by 5 bases and J by 4 bases, leaving 11 bases between them. Germline-derived CDR1 and CDR2 are WSHSY and SAAADI.

This chain joins TRBV7-6 and TRBJ1-3; a possible D gene is TRBD1 (6 bases). Germline CDR1 is SGHVS and CDR2 is FNYEAQ. CDR3 length: 17 residues. Trimming cost V 0 bases and J 3 bases, with 15 bases left between them. The CDR3 sequence is CASSLAFQGLGGNTIYF. The CDR3, as DNA: TGTGCCAGCAGCTTAGCGTTTCAGGGGTTGGGTGGAAACACCATATATTTT.

CDR3: CSVDGIQGRNGYTF. CDR3 coding DNA: TGCAGCGTTGATGGCATTCAGGGGCGTAATGGCTACACCTTC. This chain links TRBV29-1 with TRBJ1-2, with D possibly TRBD1 on 6 matching bases. Between the trimmed V and J ends, which lost 3 bases and 6 bases, there was a span of 17 bases. CDR1 SQVTM and CDR2 ANQGSEA come from the germline V gene. This CDR3 comprises 14 residues.

V gene TRBV19 combines with J gene TRBJ1-1; D gene unclear. The CDR3 sequence is 15 residues long. The ends were cut back, 1 base at V and 9 bases at J, with 18 bases in the middle. Germline V gene sequence: CDR1 LNHDA, CDR2 SQIVND (reference sequence). CDR3 residues: CASSIAFALPTKAFF. CDR3 bases: TGTGCCAGTAGTATAGCCTTCGCGCTACCCACGAAAGCTTTCTTT.

The chain combines TRBV10-3 with TRBJ1-1; no clear D gene. Per the germline V gene, CDR1 is ENHRY and CDR2 is SYGVKD. V was clipped by 7 bases and J by 11 bases, with 14 bases between them. CDR3 length: 11 residues. CDR3 protein: CAITILYMAFF. CDR3 in DNA: TGTGCCATCACCATACTCTATATGGCTTTCTTT.

This rearrangement joins TRBV2 to TRBJ2-7; 12 positions agree with TRBD1. The CDR3 covers 16 residues. Trimming at V came to 9 bases and at J to 0 bases, leaving 9 bases not matched to a gene. Per the germline V gene, CDR1 is SNHLY and CDR2 is FYNNEI. The CDR3 loop is CARGTGGEGVSYEQYF. The CDR3 region has the DNA TGTGCCAGGGGGACAGGGGGCGAAGGGGTCTCCTACGAGCAGTACTTC.

The chain couples TRBV19 to TRBJ2-7; weak D call: TRBD1 (6 bases). CDR1 and CDR2 (germline): LNHDA, SQIVND (reference sequence). The CDR3 loop spans 16 amino acids. Trimming removed 6 bases at V and 7 bases at J, with 25 bases between. The CDR3, as DNA: TGTGCCAGTAGCCCAAACCCGCCAGGGGTTGGACGAGAGCAGTACTTC. Translated: CASSPNPPGVGREQYF.